This note documents a single T cell receptor beta chain sequence. Its antigen is unidentified. This entry is derived from a study of OX40 agonist ivuxolimab in advanced cancers. As for the study in general: Treatment of patients was with ivuxolimab, an agonistic anti-OX40 (CD134) antibody. Study conclusions and caveats: Circulating CD4+ and CD8+ T cells showed clonal expansion by week 6 at 0.1 to 3.0 mg/kg.

V gave up 0 bases and J gave up 0 bases, with 7 bases separating them. This CDR3 has 15 amino acids. Germline V gives CDR1 SGHRS, CDR2 YFSETQ. Data came from immunoSEQ multiplex PCR; TCRdb stores just in-frame clones and leaves some out. In the table there are about 48,000 clones, roughly 86% of which are singletons. Specimen: CD4+ or CD8+ T cells sorted from blood, collected in a trial of the OX40 agonist ivuxolimab. The gene calls are TRBV5-1 and TRBJ1-3, with D uncertain. This sequence was found in an adult with an advanced solid tumor such as melanoma, head and neck, liver or kidney cancer. This chain's CDR3 is CASSLGRISGNTIYF. The DNA of the CDR3 is TGCGCCAGCAGCTTGGGACGGATCTCTGGAAACACCATATATTTT.